This T cell receptor (beta chain) was recovered during a study of cytomegalovirus exposure and HLA in healthy donors (dated 2017 in TCRdb). In terms of the full investigation: In an earlier analysis of fewer than 750 of the donors, 276 Gb of sequence data and 100 million or so unique TCR beta sequences from approximately 180 million T cells were reported. Around 330 gigabases of sequencing data and around 85 million unique TCR sequences made up an early release that covered about 640 HLA-typed donors. Of the approximately 370 genotyped donors, roughly 76% were placed in the genetic ancestry cluster associated with self-reported Caucasian donors. The study aimed to test whether cataloging public T cell receptors could reveal signatures of past pathogen exposure. The T cell repertoires of 700 or so subjects were profiled by immunosequencing and related to cytomegalovirus serostatus. In addition to the first cohort of several hundred subjects, a separate validation cohort of some 120 different subjects was used. The study combined high-throughput TCR immunosequencing, statistical association of individual TCRs with disease status, and machine learning to predict cytomegalovirus infection status. In a later analysis, previously published TCR beta repertoires from 670 or so donors were re-analyzed and high-resolution HLA genotyping was added so that TCR occurrence patterns could be studied. The later analysis used no new phenotypic data to find candidate immune exposures, relying instead on TCR beta sequences and their occurrence across donors. In an earlier analysis of roughly 540 of the donors, high-throughput TCR beta sequencing was used to judge whether each TCR beta V gene segment behaved as functional or pseudogenic. Donor age, sex, ethnicity and CMV serostatus were collected together with the repertoire data. Genome-wide SNP genotypes for about 65% of the roughly 670 donors were used in a later genetic analysis, which treated that subset as a discovery cohort. All discovery cohort repertoires had been generated using a single sequencing platform. Class I and class II HLA loci were covered by the typing at four-digit resolution. Typing coverage varied by locus: about 629-630 donors for A, B, C, DRB1 and DQB1; around 560 for DQA1; some 610 for DPA1; around 450 for DPB1. Roughly 5 DR-DQ haplotypes were handled as single units for association and clustering because linkage in the cohort was strong. On average, about 240,000 unique TCR beta nucleotide sequences were sequenced per donor among more than 350 genotyped donors of the cohort, with about 19% of those sequences being non-productive. Broad study findings and their caveats: In a later analysis, the rate of TCR association differed among HLA loci, with DRB1 alleles having the most associated TCRs and HLA-C alleles having the fewest. In this cohort, only TCR beta chains were sequenced, and detectable features were limited by the absence of alpha or paired-chain data. In the study, about 150 TCR beta chains were listed as associated with cytomegalovirus. A further reported finding was that TCR beta sequences accurately predicted the HLA-A and HLA-B alleles for most subjects in the first cohort. In vitro tests confirmed that a few of the cytomegalovirus-associated TCR beta chains recognize cytomegalovirus antigens. The only immune exposure information available for the cohort was CMV serostatus. It was suggested by the authors that the approach could potentially be generalized to other disease states and immunological phenotypes. In an earlier analysis of approximately 590 of the donors, most TCR beta V segments appeared in productive rearrangements about 90% or about 30% of the time, broadly matching IMGT annotations. Most CMV-associated TCR beta chains appeared to be HLA-restricted in a later analysis, and the HLA associations seemed to be driven largely by CMV exposure. Specific HLA alleles were associated with 15,000 to 20,000 TCR beta sequences at a false discovery rate of 0.05 in a later analysis. Because HLA typing was unavailable for some donors at each locus, only the typed subset was used in association tests. Linkage disequilibrium might explain the correlated functional status among segregating V segments, but an unknown experimental factor could not be ruled out. According to a later genetic analysis, donors in an Asian-associated ancestry cluster had fewer N-insertions in productive TCRs than the approximately 710-donor mean. A group of highly shared sequence variants was considered likely to be a technical artifact of the sequencing pipeline. When HLA alleles, especially DR and DQ, strongly co-occurred, TCR associations were difficult to assign to individual alleles. Roughly uniform sequencing depth across donors was assumed in presence/absence analyses, although this assumption may not hold. A later genetic analysis associated a missense DCLRE1C variant with V-gene and J-gene trimming of TCR beta chains, and an independent cohort replicated the association. Across donors, most TCR sequences were observed very rarely, whereas some public TCRs were present in many individuals. In both the original and validation cohorts, the classifier was reported to diagnose cytomegalovirus status with high specificity and sensitivity. Several of the top co-occurrence clusters appeared to be linked to parvovirus B19, influenza, CMV and Epstein-Barr virus, according to a later analysis. Because the 87-base-pair reads could not distinguish some IMGT-functional V segments, including TRBV6-2 and TRBV6-3, those segments were excluded. Because counts were too low, seventeen rarely observed V segments, including chromosome 9 orphons, were excluded from the earlier analysis of several hundred of the donors. A later analysis found that HLA-associated TCR beta chains were more clonally expanded and had lower generation probabilities than equally common non-associated chains.

A note on this clone: No cognate antigen has been identified for it. Base-call qualities are not available, and no considerably larger clone is one nucleotide away.

Library preparation employed the immunoSEQ multiplex PCR assay. The multiplex PCR relied on a mix of 60 forward primers for TCR Vbeta segments and 13 reverse primers for TCR Jbeta segments. The CDR3 region of rearranged TCR beta genes was amplified from genomic DNA by a multiplex PCR assay. The Illumina HiSeq System was used to sequence the amplified TCR beta libraries as 87-base-pair reads. The authors' analysis ran thus. Across the 700 or so repertoires, a later analysis counted 80 million or so unique TCR beta chains, roughly 11 million of which were shared by at least two donors. To remove PCR and sequencing errors, raw reads were error-corrected and collapsed into unique sequences using a nearest-neighbor algorithm that merged closely related sequences. Alignment of CDR3 sequences to IMGT reference sequences was used to assign V, D and J gene segments. For a sequence to be retained, at least a six-nucleotide match to both a V gene segment and a J gene segment was required. Rearrangements were classified as productive when the CDR3 lacked stop codons and remained in frame with V and J, and all other rearrangements were classified as non-productive. Following IMGT convention, CDR3 was defined as the stretch from the second conserved V-encoded cysteine to the conserved J-encoded phenylalanine. In an earlier analysis of roughly 580 of the donors, sequences lacking an unambiguous match to a single V gene segment were excluded. An earlier analysis of just under 600 of the donors called V segments functional above 56.7% productive rearrangements and segregating when the between-donor standard deviation exceeded 5%. A statistical classification framework was built to diagnose cytomegalovirus status from the catalog of TCR beta chain sequences. In a later analysis, V and J genes were assigned by comparing TCR nucleotide sequences against IMGT/GENE-DB human TR gene sequences. Using the TCRdist pipeline, a later analysis assigned CDR3 sequences along with most-parsimonious VDJ recombination scenarios. In a later analysis, each TCR beta chain was defined by its CDR3 amino acid sequence together with its V-gene family, and reads without a unique V-gene family were excluded. In a later analysis, around 650 highly shared, low-generation-probability nucleotide sequences were removed to address suspected cross-contamination and a sequencing artifact. In a later analysis, a clonal expansion index was calculated for each public chain from normalized within-repertoire ranks of inferred template counts. In a later analysis, generation probabilities were computed with a VDJ recombination model fitted to out-of-frame rearrangements, and the resulting probabilities were checked against IGoR. A later analysis scored TCR-TCR, TCR-HLA and TCR-CMV co-occurrence with hypergeometric tests, applying a repertoire-size bias correction to TCR pairs. False discovery rates were estimated in a later analysis by permuting HLA or CMV assignments 20 times. A later analysis grouped co-occurring TCRs with DBSCAN, adding TCRdist sequence similarity when clustering within HLA-allele-positive subsets. Co-occurrence clustering excluded repertoires with fewer than 30,000 or more than 120,000 public chains, plus five with anomalous nucleotide sharing. TCRdb limited this immuneACCESS table to in-frame rearrangements with V and J called. A share of clones is missing; checked studies link under half to unresolved V genes, and the rest is unexplained. The V and J calls and clone size were taken over from that table, and D and trimming were inferred from the DNA. Counted in this sample were 170,000 or so clones; approximately 84% of them appeared once. Roughly 5% of the sample is in the top ten clones.

In the germline V gene (reference sequence), CDR1 corresponds to LNHDA and CDR2 to SQIVND. V is clipped by 5 bases and J by 7 bases, and the sequence between their germline boundaries is 15 bases long. Taken from cysteine to phenylalanine, the CDR3 has 15 residues. Solely the CDR3 DNA is kept, with 45 bases framed from the first base. The cohort was made up of roughly 670 healthy bone marrow donors. All cohort members were sampled while nominally healthy, although unrecorded immune exposures were likely present. The donor tested CMV seropositive, placing the donor among the 289 seropositive members of the cohort. A peripheral blood sample was collected from each donor, and TCR beta sequencing was performed on peripheral blood mononuclear cells. The Qiagen DNeasy Blood Extraction Kit was used to extract genomic DNA from the blood cell samples.

The clonotype originates from a girl between 5 and 17 years old in good health and CMV-seropositive. What was sequenced was PBMCs. The chain is assembled from TRBV19 and TRBJ1-6; the D gene is perhaps TRBD1, from 6 matching bases. The CDR3 has the sequence CASSLYRGGNSPLHF. The sequenced DNA: TGTGCCAGTAGTCTCTACCGAGGGGGAAATTCACCCCTCCACTTT.